A selection of T cell receptor beta chains follows, all from one sample in a study of blood T cell repertoires in COVID-19. Profiled with immunoSEQ multiplex PCR; TCRdb holds only in-frame clones, not every one. The table lists fewer than 110,000 clones, about 85% of them singletons. Sequencing was done on a sample of peripheral blood. The receptors derive from a man aged 45-65 years in a cohort sampled during active COVID-19. The CDR3 runs from the conserved cysteine through the conserved F or W. A D gene is named only where the DNA matches it firmly. Clone size appears in some rows only: once, few, many, or a class for an expanded clone.

abundance: NA; j_gene: TRBJ2-5; d_gene: NA; v_gene: TRBV2; CDR3aa: CASSDVGGETQYF; CDR3nt: TGTGCCAGCAGTGACGTCGGCGGGGAGACCCAGTACTTC
abundance: NA; j_gene: TRBJ2-1; d_gene: TRBD2; v_gene: TRBV6-5; CDR3aa: CASSLSGGANEQFF; CDR3nt: TGTGCCAGCAGCCTTAGCGGGGGGGCCAATGAGCAGTTCTTC
abundance: NA; j_gene: TRBJ2-1; d_gene: NA; v_gene: TRBV10-2; CDR3aa: CASSEDRSLREQFF; CDR3nt: TGCGCCAGCAGTGAGGACAGGAGTCTGCGGGAGCAGTTCTTC
abundance: NA; j_gene: TRBJ1-2; d_gene: NA; v_gene: TRBV6-6; CDR3aa: CASSYSPQAANYGYTF; CDR3nt: TGTGCCAGCAGTTACTCGCCACAGGCTGCCAACTATGGCTACACCTTC
abundance: once; j_gene: TRBJ2-3; d_gene: TRBD1; v_gene: TRBV19; CDR3aa: CASSTLLGGSSTDTQYF; CDR3nt: TGTGCCAGTAGTACCCTCCTAGGGGGCTCTAGCACAGATACGCAGTATTTT
abundance: NA; j_gene: TRBJ1-5; d_gene: TRBD1; v_gene: TRBV3-1/TRBV3-2; CDR3aa: CASSRGTLGGGNQPQHF; CDR3nt: TGTGCCAGCAGCCGAGGGACCCTAGGGGGCGGCAATCAGCCCCAGCATTTT
abundance: NA; j_gene: TRBJ2-7; d_gene: NA; v_gene: TRBV9; CDR3aa: CASSAPGVPYEQYF; CDR3nt: TGTGCCAGCAGCGCTCCGGGGGTACCCTACGAGCAGTACTTC
abundance: NA; j_gene: TRBJ2-7; d_gene: NA; v_gene: TRBV7-7; CDR3aa: CASARGQLDEQYF; CDR3nt: TGTGCTAGCGCCCGGGGTCAGTTAGACGAGCAGTACTTC
abundance: NA; j_gene: TRBJ2-1; d_gene: NA; v_gene: TRBV5-6; CDR3aa: CASSFLTGSYNEQFF; CDR3nt: TGTGCCAGCAGCTTTCTGACAGGTTCATACAATGAGCAGTTCTTC
abundance: NA; j_gene: TRBJ1-5; d_gene: NA; v_gene: TRBV27; CDR3aa: CASSSGWSNQPQHF; CDR3nt: TGTGCCAGCAGTTCGGGATGGAGCAATCAGCCCCAGCATTTT
abundance: NA; j_gene: TRBJ2-2; d_gene: TRBD1; v_gene: TRBV18; CDR3aa: CASSQSGQVETLVTGELFF; CDR3nt: TGTGCCAGCTCACAGTCGGGACAGGTCGAAACGTTGGTCACCGGGGAGCTGTTTTTT
abundance: once; j_gene: TRBJ1-4; d_gene: NA; v_gene: TRBV5-6; CDR3aa: CASSLAAVIPTNEKLFF; CDR3nt: TGTGCCAGCAGCTTGGCCGCGGTGATCCCAACTAATGAAAAACTGTTTTTT
abundance: NA; j_gene: TRBJ2-1; d_gene: TRBD1; v_gene: TRBV5-1; CDR3aa: CASSLGTGIDNEQFF; CDR3nt: TGCGCCAGCAGCTTGGGGACAGGGATCGACAATGAGCAGTTCTTC
abundance: few; j_gene: TRBJ1-1; d_gene: NA; v_gene: TRBV28; CDR3aa: CASSPGEMNTEAFF; CDR3nt: TGTGCCAGCAGTCCAGGCGAAATGAACACTGAAGCTTTCTTT
abundance: NA; j_gene: TRBJ2-3; d_gene: TRBD2; v_gene: TRBV5-4; CDR3aa: CASSLGLAGGRGDTQYF; CDR3nt: TGTGCCAGCAGCTTGGGACTAGCGGGGGGGCGGGGAGATACGCAGTATTTT
abundance: NA; j_gene: TRBJ1-2; d_gene: NA; v_gene: TRBV24-1; CDR3aa: CATSDPLGREGGYTF; CDR3nt: TGTGCCACCAGTGACCCCCTGGGCAGGGAAGGTGGCTACACCTTC
abundance: NA; j_gene: TRBJ2-1; d_gene: TRBD1; v_gene: TRBV24-1; CDR3aa: CATSDHRGTFKFF; CDR3nt: TGTGCCACCAGTGACCACAGGGGAACCTTCAAGTTCTTC
abundance: NA; j_gene: TRBJ1-2; d_gene: TRBD1; v_gene: TRBV6-5; CDR3aa: CASRGAGQYGYTF; CDR3nt: TGTGCCAGCAGGGGGGCGGGACAGTATGGCTACACCTTC
abundance: NA; j_gene: TRBJ2-5; d_gene: NA; v_gene: TRBV5-6; CDR3aa: CASSLVRGQETQYF; CDR3nt: TGTGCCAGCAGCTTGGTCCGGGGGCAAGAGACCCAGTACTTC
abundance: once; j_gene: TRBJ2-5; d_gene: NA; v_gene: TRBV3-1/TRBV3-2; CDR3aa: CASHRAYPEQETQYF; CDR3nt: TGTGCCAGCCACAGGGCGTACCCGGAGCAAGAGACCCAGTACTTC
abundance: NA; j_gene: TRBJ2-2; d_gene: NA; v_gene: TRBV3-1/TRBV3-2; CDR3aa: CASSQVTRTGELFF; CDR3nt: TGTGCCAGCAGCCAAGTCACGCGCACCGGGGAGCTGTTTTTT
abundance: NA; j_gene: TRBJ2-1; d_gene: TRBD2; v_gene: TRBV19; CDR3aa: CASSSGSYNEQFF; CDR3nt: TGTGCCAGTAGTAGCGGGAGCTACAATGAGCAGTTCTTC
abundance: few; j_gene: TRBJ1-3; d_gene: NA; v_gene: TRBV7-2; CDR3aa: CASRKGGSENTIYF; CDR3nt: TGTGCCAGCAGAAAAGGAGGCAGCGAAAACACCATATATTTT
abundance: NA; j_gene: TRBJ1-2; d_gene: NA; v_gene: TRBV7-2; CDR3aa: CASSSGGWDTKIENYGYTF; CDR3nt: TGTGCCAGCAGCTCGGGGGGGTGGGACACAAAAATCGAGAACTATGGCTACACCTTC
abundance: NA; j_gene: TRBJ2-3; d_gene: TRBD1; v_gene: TRBV28; CDR3aa: CASSETGESDTQYF; CDR3nt: TGTGCCAGCAGCGAAACAGGGGAGAGCGATACGCAGTATTTT
abundance: NA; j_gene: TRBJ1-1; d_gene: NA; v_gene: TRBV4-3; CDR3aa: CASSQEGSGNTEAFF; CDR3nt: TGCGCCAGCAGCCAAGAAGGTTCGGGGAACACTGAAGCTTTCTTT
abundance: NA; j_gene: TRBJ1-5; d_gene: NA; v_gene: TRBV10-3; CDR3aa: CATRGGSHQPQHF; CDR3nt: TGTGCCACCCGGGGGGGGTCTCACCAGCCCCAGCATTTT
abundance: NA; j_gene: TRBJ2-7; d_gene: NA; v_gene: TRBV5-4; CDR3aa: CASSYDTNYEQYF; CDR3nt: TGTGCCAGCAGCTATGACACGAACTACGAGCAGTACTTC
abundance: NA; j_gene: TRBJ2-5; d_gene: NA; v_gene: TRBV2; CDR3aa: CASSEAPAGTQYF; CDR3nt: TGTGCCAGCAGTGAGGCCCCGGCGGGCACCCAGTACTTC
abundance: NA; j_gene: TRBJ2-3; d_gene: NA; v_gene: TRBV7-2; CDR3aa: CASSLYTDTQYF; CDR3nt: TGTGCCAGCAGCTTGTACACAGATACGCAGTATTTT
abundance: NA; j_gene: TRBJ2-3; d_gene: TRBD2; v_gene: TRBV4-3; CDR3aa: CASSQDGGGRGTDTQYF; CDR3nt: TGCGCCAGCAGCCAAGATGGGGGCGGGAGGGGCACAGATACGCAGTATTTT
abundance: NA; j_gene: TRBJ2-5; d_gene: NA; v_gene: TRBV6-2/TRBV6-3; CDR3aa: CASSSPGETQYF; CDR3nt: TGTGCCAGCAGTTCCCCCGGGGAGACCCAGTACTTC
abundance: NA; j_gene: TRBJ1-4; d_gene: NA; v_gene: TRBV5-4; CDR3aa: CASSSVGDEKLFF; CDR3nt: TGTGCCAGCAGCTCAGTAGGGGATGAAAAACTGTTTTTT
abundance: NA; j_gene: TRBJ2-5; d_gene: TRBD2; v_gene: TRBV6-2/TRBV6-3; CDR3aa: CASSYLRAGGPMDQETQYF; CDR3nt: TGTGCCAGCAGTTATCTTCGAGCGGGGGGCCCCATGGACCAAGAGACCCAGTACTTC
abundance: NA; j_gene: TRBJ2-5; d_gene: TRBD2; v_gene: TRBV4-2; CDR3aa: CASSQDFASGGGETQYF; CDR3nt: TGTGCCAGCAGCCAAGATTTTGCTAGCGGGGGCGGGGAGACCCAGTACTTC
abundance: few; j_gene: TRBJ2-3; d_gene: NA; v_gene: TRBV3-1/TRBV3-2; CDR3aa: CASSQEGSHPSTDTQYF; CDR3nt: TGTGCCAGCAGCCAAGAGGGCAGCCATCCTAGCACAGATACGCAGTATTTT
abundance: NA; j_gene: TRBJ1-5; d_gene: TRBD1; v_gene: TRBV19; CDR3aa: CASSMGQGANQPQHF; CDR3nt: TGTGCCAGTAGTATGGGGCAGGGGGCGAATCAGCCCCAGCATTTT
abundance: NA; j_gene: TRBJ1-6; d_gene: NA; v_gene: TRBV5-1; CDR3aa: CASSLDGRGNSPLHF; CDR3nt: TGCGCCAGCAGCTTGGATGGCAGGGGCAATTCACCCCTCCACTTT
abundance: NA; j_gene: TRBJ2-1; d_gene: NA; v_gene: TRBV12-3/TRBV12-4; CDR3aa: CASSLQDNEQFF; CDR3nt: TGTGCCAGCAGTTTACAGGACAATGAGCAGTTCTTC
abundance: NA; j_gene: TRBJ2-1; d_gene: TRBD1; v_gene: TRBV7-6; CDR3aa: CASSLEDREFSEQFF; CDR3nt: TGTGCCAGCAGCTTAGAGGACAGGGAATTTAGTGAGCAGTTCTTC
abundance: once; j_gene: TRBJ2-1; d_gene: NA; v_gene: TRBV13; CDR3aa: CASSVNGLTPSYNEQFF; CDR3nt: TGTGCCAGCAGCGTAAACGGACTTACCCCCTCCTACAATGAGCAGTTCTTC
abundance: NA; j_gene: TRBJ2-7; d_gene: TRBD2; v_gene: TRBV12-3/TRBV12-4; CDR3aa: CASSRRGTYEQYF; CDR3nt: TGTGCCAGCAGTAGGCGGGGGACCTACGAGCAGTACTTC
abundance: NA; j_gene: TRBJ1-2; d_gene: NA; v_gene: TRBV11-2; CDR3aa: CASSPGQLYGYTF; CDR3nt: TGTGCCAGCAGCCCTGGACAGCTCTATGGCTACACCTTC
abundance: NA; j_gene: TRBJ1-5; d_gene: NA; v_gene: TRBV4-3; CDR3aa: CASSQEIWVANQPQHF; CDR3nt: TGCGCCAGCAGCCAGGAGATTTGGGTTGCCAATCAGCCCCAGCATTTT
abundance: NA; j_gene: TRBJ1-4; d_gene: NA; v_gene: TRBV18; CDR3aa: CASSPPAATNEKLFF; CDR3nt: TGTGCCAGCTCACCTCCAGCGGCAACTAATGAAAAACTGTTTTTT
abundance: NA; j_gene: TRBJ1-4; d_gene: TRBD1; v_gene: TRBV13; CDR3aa: CASSSRDRTNEKLFF; CDR3nt: TGTGCCAGCAGCTCCCGGGACAGGACTAATGAAAAACTGTTTTTT
abundance: NA; j_gene: TRBJ2-2; d_gene: TRBD2; v_gene: TRBV11-2; CDR3aa: CASSLILAGNTGELFF; CDR3nt: TGTGCCAGCAGCCTGATACTAGCGGGGAACACCGGGGAGCTGTTTTTT
abundance: NA; j_gene: TRBJ2-7; d_gene: NA; v_gene: TRBV5-4; CDR3aa: CASSLSVGAAGYEQYF; CDR3nt: TGTGCCAGCAGCTTATCGGTAGGAGCCGCTGGCTACGAGCAGTACTTC
abundance: NA; j_gene: TRBJ2-3; d_gene: TRBD2; v_gene: TRBV5-1; CDR3aa: CASRFLAGGPDTQYF; CDR3nt: TGCGCCAGCAGGTTCCTAGCGGGGGGGCCGGATACGCAGTATTTT
abundance: NA; j_gene: TRBJ2-3; d_gene: TRBD2; v_gene: TRBV7-6; CDR3aa: CASSLGPSGGDTQYF; CDR3nt: TGTGCCAGCAGCTTAGGCCCTAGCGGGGGGGATACGCAGTATTTT
abundance: NA; j_gene: TRBJ2-3; d_gene: NA; v_gene: TRBV6-2/TRBV6-3; CDR3aa: CASSGALARRVADTQYF; CDR3nt: TGTGCCAGCAGTGGAGCCCTGGCCCGGCGAGTGGCAGATACGCAGTATTTT
abundance: NA; j_gene: TRBJ1-3; d_gene: NA; v_gene: TRBV29-1; CDR3aa: CSVGYNGNTIYF; CDR3nt: TGCAGCGTTGGCTATAACGGAAACACCATATATTTT
abundance: NA; j_gene: TRBJ2-5; d_gene: TRBD1; v_gene: TRBV2; CDR3aa: CASSAGTGPKAQYF; CDR3nt: TGTGCCAGCAGTGCCGGGACAGGGCCTAAGGCCCAGTACTTC
abundance: NA; j_gene: TRBJ1-6; d_gene: NA; v_gene: TRBV4-3; CDR3aa: CASSQVGSDRSSPLHF; CDR3nt: TGCGCCAGCAGCCAAGTTGGATCGGACAGAAGTTCACCCCTCCACTTT
abundance: many; j_gene: TRBJ1-3; d_gene: NA; v_gene: TRBV2; CDR3aa: CASRVGGSGNTIYF; CDR3nt: TGTGCCAGCAGGGTAGGAGGCTCTGGAAACACCATATATTTT
abundance: NA; j_gene: TRBJ2-1; d_gene: TRBD2; v_gene: TRBV5-1; CDR3aa: CASSTWTSGATYNEQFF; CDR3nt: TGCGCCAGCAGCACTTGGACTAGCGGGGCAACTTACAATGAGCAGTTCTTC
abundance: NA; j_gene: TRBJ2-1; d_gene: TRBD1; v_gene: TRBV6-5; CDR3aa: CASTARGLVEQFF; CDR3nt: TGTGCCAGCACCGCCAGGGGGTTGGTTGAGCAGTTCTTC